This passage covers 8 T cell receptor beta chains from one sample sequenced in a study of pediatric ulcerative colitis. Some clones are missing from TCRdb's copy, which holds only in-frame ones; the method was immunoSEQ multiplex PCR. The data contain roughly 64,000 clones, roughly nine tenths of them seen just once; the ten biggest clones take up approximately 3.5%. The source material was blood. The receptors originated from a boy between 10 and 17 years old with severe ulcerative colitis.

The CDR3 DNA is TGCGCCAGCAGCCAAGATAGGGTCACAGATACGCAGTATTTT. Its translation is CASSQDRVTDTQYF. This chain uses TRBV4-1 with TRBJ2-3; D gene unclear. V lost 0 bases and J 2 bases, leaving 6 bases between the germline ends. This CDR3 is built from 14 residues. Germline CDR1 and CDR2: MGHRA and YSYEKL.

The chain carries TRBV11-2 and TRBJ2-1, with 7 bases that match TRBD2. Germline CDR1 is SGHAT and CDR2 is FQNNGV. The CDR3 totals 15 residues. V gave up 5 bases and J gave up 1 base; unmatched junction bases: 5. This chain's CDR3 is CASSLSGSSYNEQFF. CDR3 bases: TGTGCCAGCAGCCTTAGCGGGTCATCCTACAATGAGCAGTTCTTC.

V is TRBV14 and J is TRBJ2-1; TRBD2 matches at 9 bases. This CDR3 has 15 amino acids. In germline, CDR1 is SGHDN, CDR2 FVKESK. V shed 6 bases and J 7 bases; nucleotides not matched to a gene: 10. The CDR3: CASRPTSGIDNEQFF. CDR3 sequence (DNA): TGTGCCAGCAGACCGACTAGCGGAATTGATAATGAGCAGTTCTTC.

The chain joins TRBV19 to TRBJ2-1; D might be TRBD1 or TRBD2, each matching 5 bases. The CDR3 is made up of 15 amino acids. Trimming left V 5 bases short and J 5 bases short, with 16 bases between. The germline CDR1 and CDR2 sequences are LNHDA and SQIVND (reference sequence). The CDR3 spells CASSEPGRKDNEQFF. In nucleotides, the CDR3 is TGTGCCAGTAGTGAACCGGGACGTAAAGACAATGAGCAGTTCTTC.

The chain links TRBV18 to TRBJ2-7; D is undetermined. V was cut by 5 bases and J by 3 bases, with 14 bases left in between. The CDR3 is 14 amino acids. Germline V gene data show CDR1 as KGHSH and CDR2 as LQKENI. CDR3 sequence (DNA): TGTGCCAGCTCAACCCTACAGTCCTTCTACGAGCAGTACTTC. Its translation: CASSTLQSFYEQYF. The full variable domain, rest sourced from reference TRBV18 and TRBJ2-7, is NAGVMQNPRHLVRRRGQEARLRCSPMKGHSHVYWYRQLPEEGLKFMVYLQKENIIDESGMPKERFSAEFPKEGPSILRIQQVVRGDSAAYFCASSTLQSFYEQYFGPGTRLTVT.

The chain couples TRBV10-3 to TRBJ1-2, with a tentative D call TRBD1 (5 bases). Germline V CDR1 and CDR2: ENHRY, SYGVKD. This CDR3 is 13 amino acids long. Between the trimmed V and J ends, which lost 10 bases and 1 base, there was a span of 13 bases. In nucleotides, the CDR3 is TGTGCCACCACCGAACAGGTTAACTATGGCTACACCTTC. Its protein is CATTEQVNYGYTF.

This clone has a handful of counts. The genes are TRBV5-6 and TRBJ2-2, with D possibly being TRBD1 (6 bases). Germline loops: CDR1 SGHDT, CDR2 YYEEEE. V was shortened by 3 bases and J by 5 bases, with 8 bases between the two germline ends. There are 13 residues in the CDR3. In DNA form, the CDR3 reads TGTGCCAGCAGCTACCAGGGGACCGGGGAGCTGTTTTTT. Residues: CASSYQGTGELFF.

This rearrangement joins TRBV27 to TRBJ1-2, with a tentative D call TRBD1 (6 bases). V lost 5 bases, J lost 4 bases, and 11 bases lay in between. CDR1 is MNHEY, CDR2 SMNVEV, per germline (reference sequence). There are 13 residues in the CDR3. The CDR3 here is CASSMGGGYGYTF. The CDR3 DNA reads as TGTGCCAGCAGTATGGGGGGCGGCTATGGCTACACCTTC.